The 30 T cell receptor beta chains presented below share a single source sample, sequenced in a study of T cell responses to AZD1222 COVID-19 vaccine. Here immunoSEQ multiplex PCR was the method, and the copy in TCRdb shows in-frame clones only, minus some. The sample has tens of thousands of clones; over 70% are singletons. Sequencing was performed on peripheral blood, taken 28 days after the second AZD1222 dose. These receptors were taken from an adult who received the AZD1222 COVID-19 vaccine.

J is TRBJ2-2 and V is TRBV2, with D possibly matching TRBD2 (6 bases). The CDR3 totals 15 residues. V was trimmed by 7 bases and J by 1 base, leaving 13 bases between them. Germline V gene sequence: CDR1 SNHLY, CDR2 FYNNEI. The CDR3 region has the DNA TGTGCCAGCAACCCAGGTAGCGGGAACACCGGGGAGCTGTTTTTT. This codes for CASNPGSGNTGELFF.

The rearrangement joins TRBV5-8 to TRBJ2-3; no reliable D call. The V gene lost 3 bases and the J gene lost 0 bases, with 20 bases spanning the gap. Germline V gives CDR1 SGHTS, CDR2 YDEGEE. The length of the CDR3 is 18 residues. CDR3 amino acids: CASSSTVVATSSTDTQYF. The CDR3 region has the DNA TGTGCCAGCAGCTCCACAGTAGTAGCAACTTCTAGCACAGATACGCAGTATTTT.

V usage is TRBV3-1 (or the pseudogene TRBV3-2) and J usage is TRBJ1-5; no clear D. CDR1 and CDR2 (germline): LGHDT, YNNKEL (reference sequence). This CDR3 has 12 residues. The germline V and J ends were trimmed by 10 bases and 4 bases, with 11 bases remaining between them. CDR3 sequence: CANPPRNQPQHF. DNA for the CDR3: TGTGCCAACCCTCCGAGGAATCAGCCCCAGCATTTT.

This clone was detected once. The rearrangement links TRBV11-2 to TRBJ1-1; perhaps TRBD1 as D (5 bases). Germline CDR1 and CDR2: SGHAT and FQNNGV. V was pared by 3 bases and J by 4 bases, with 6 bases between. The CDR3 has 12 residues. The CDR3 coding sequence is TGTGCCAGCAGCTTTCAGGGCACTGAAGCTTTCTTT. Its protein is CASSFQGTEAFF.

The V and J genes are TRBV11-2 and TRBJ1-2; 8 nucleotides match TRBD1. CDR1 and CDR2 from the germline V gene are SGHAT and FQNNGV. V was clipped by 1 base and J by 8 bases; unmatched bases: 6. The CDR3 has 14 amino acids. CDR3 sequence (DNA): TGTGCCAGCAGCTTAGGTCAGGGGGCCGTAGGCTACACCTTC. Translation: CASSLGQGAVGYTF.

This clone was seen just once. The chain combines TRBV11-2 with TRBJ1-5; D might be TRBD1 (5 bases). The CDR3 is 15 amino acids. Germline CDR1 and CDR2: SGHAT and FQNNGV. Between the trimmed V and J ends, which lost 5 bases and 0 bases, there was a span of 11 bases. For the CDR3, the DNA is TGTGCCAGCAGCCCTGACAGCTATAGCAATCAGCCCCAGCATTTT. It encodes CASSPDSYSNQPQHF.

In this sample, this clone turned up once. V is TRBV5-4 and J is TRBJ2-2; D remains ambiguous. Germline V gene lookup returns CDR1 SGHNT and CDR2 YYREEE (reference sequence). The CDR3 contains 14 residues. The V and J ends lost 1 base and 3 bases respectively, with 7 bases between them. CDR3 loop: CASSLRPDTGELFF. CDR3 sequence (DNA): TGTGCCAGCAGCTTGAGACCAGACACCGGGGAGCTGTTTTTT.

CDR3 protein: CAWSGVTYNEQFF. The DNA for the CDR3 is TGTGCCTGGAGCGGGGTTACCTACAATGAGCAGTTCTTC. The V gene is TRBV30, the J gene TRBJ2-1; tentatively, D is TRBD2 (5 bases). V gave up 3 bases and J gave up 2 bases, with 8 bases separating them. The CDR3 extends over 13 amino acids. Germline V gives CDR1 GTSNPN, CDR2 SVGIG (reference sequence).

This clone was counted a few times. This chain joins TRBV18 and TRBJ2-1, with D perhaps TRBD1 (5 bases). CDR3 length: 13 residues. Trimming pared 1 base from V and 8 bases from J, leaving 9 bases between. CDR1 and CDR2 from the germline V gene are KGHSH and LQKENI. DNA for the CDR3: TGTGCCAGCTCACCACAGGGGATCGATGAGCAGTTCTTC. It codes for CASSPQGIDEQFF.

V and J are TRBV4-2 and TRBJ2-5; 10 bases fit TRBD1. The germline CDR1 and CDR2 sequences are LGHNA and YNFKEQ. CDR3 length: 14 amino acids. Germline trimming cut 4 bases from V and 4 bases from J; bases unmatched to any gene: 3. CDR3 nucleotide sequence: TGTGCCAGCAGCCCGCGGACAGGGGGAGAGACCCAGTACTTC. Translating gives CASSPRTGGETQYF.

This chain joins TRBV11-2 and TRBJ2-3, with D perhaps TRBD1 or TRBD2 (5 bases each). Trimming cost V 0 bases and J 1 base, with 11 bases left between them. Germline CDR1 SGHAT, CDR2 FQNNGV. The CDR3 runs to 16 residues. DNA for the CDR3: TGTGCCAGCAGCTTAGAAACGGGACCAGGCACAGATACGCAGTATTTT. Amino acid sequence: CASSLETGPGTDTQYF.

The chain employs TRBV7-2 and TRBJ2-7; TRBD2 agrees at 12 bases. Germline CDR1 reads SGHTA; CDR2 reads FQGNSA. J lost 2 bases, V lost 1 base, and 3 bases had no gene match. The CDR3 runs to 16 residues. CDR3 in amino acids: CASSLGLAGVAYEQYF. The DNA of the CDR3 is TGTGCCAGCAGCTTAGGACTAGCGGGAGTCGCCTACGAGCAGTACTTC.

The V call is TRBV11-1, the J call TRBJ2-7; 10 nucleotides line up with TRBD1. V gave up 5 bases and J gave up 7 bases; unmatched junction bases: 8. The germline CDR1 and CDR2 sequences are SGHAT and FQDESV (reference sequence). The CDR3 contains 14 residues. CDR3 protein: CASSVGDRGREQYF. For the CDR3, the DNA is TGTGCCAGCAGCGTCGGGGACAGGGGTAGAGAGCAGTACTTC.

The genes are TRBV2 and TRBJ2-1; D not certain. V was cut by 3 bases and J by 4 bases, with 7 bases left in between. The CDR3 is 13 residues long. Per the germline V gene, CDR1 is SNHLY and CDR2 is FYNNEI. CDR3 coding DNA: TGTGCCAGCAGTGAGAGCCTGTACAATGAGCAGTTCTTC. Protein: CASSESLYNEQFF.

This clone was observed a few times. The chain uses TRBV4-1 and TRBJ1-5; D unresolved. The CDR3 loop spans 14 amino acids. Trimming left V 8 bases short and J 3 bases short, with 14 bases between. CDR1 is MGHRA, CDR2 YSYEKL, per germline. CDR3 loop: CASRAGDPNQPQHF. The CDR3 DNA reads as TGCGCCAGCCGGGCCGGGGATCCCAATCAGCCCCAGCATTTT.

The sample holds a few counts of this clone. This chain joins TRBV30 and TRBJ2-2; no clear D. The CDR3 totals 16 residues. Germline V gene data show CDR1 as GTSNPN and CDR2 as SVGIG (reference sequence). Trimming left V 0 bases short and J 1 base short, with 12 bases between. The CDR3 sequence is CAWSVLGSLNTGELFF. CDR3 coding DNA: TGTGCCTGGAGTGTATTGGGCAGCCTGAACACCGGGGAGCTGTTTTTT.

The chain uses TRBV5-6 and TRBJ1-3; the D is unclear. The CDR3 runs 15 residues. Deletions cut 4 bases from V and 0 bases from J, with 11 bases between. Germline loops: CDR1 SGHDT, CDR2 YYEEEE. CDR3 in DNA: TGTGCCAGCAGCCGTACATGGAGCTCTGGAAACACCATATATTTT. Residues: CASSRTWSSGNTIYF.

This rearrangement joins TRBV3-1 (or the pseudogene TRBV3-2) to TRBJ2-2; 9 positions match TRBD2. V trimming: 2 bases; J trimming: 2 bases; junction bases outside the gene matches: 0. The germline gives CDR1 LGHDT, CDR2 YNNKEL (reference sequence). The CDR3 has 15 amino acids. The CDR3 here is CASSQLAGNTGELFF. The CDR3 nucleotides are TGTGCCAGCAGCCAACTAGCGGGAAACACCGGGGAGCTGTTTTTT.

CDR3 DNA: TGTGCCAGCAGTTACACTGGACAGGTGGGCACTGAAGCTTTCTTT. Amino acid sequence: CASSYTGQVGTEAFF. The chain recombines TRBV6-2 or TRBV6-3 with TRBJ1-1; 7 nucleotides match TRBD1. The ends lost 2 bases at V and 4 bases at J; junction bases unmatched: 7. Germline V gives CDR1 MNHEY, CDR2 SVGEGT. The CDR3 consists of 15 residues.

CDR3 residues: CASSFGENYEQYF. The CDR3 coding sequence is TGTGCCAGCAGTTTCGGGGAAAACTACGAGCAGTACTTC. The V call is TRBV12-3 or TRBV12-4, the J call TRBJ2-7; D perhaps matches TRBD2 (5 bases). CDR3 length: 13 amino acids. V lost 3 bases and J 3 bases, leaving 9 bases between the germline ends.

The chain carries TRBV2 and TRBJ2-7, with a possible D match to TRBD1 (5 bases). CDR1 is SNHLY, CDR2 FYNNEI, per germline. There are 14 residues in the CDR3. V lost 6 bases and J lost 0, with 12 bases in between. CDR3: CASSDSSYSYEQYF. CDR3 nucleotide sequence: TGTGCCAGCAGCGACAGCTCCTACTCCTACGAGCAGTACTTC.

CDR3 protein: CAWSVQRYGYGYTF. The CDR3 bases are TGTGCCTGGAGTGTACAAAGATATGGCTATGGCTACACCTTC. The chain carries TRBV30 and TRBJ1-2; no firm D call. Germline lookup yields CDR1 GTSNPN and CDR2 SVGIG (reference sequence). The CDR3 contains 14 residues. V shed 0 bases and J shed 4 bases, with 12 bases lying between them. Filled out from reference TRBV30 and TRBJ1-2, the complete variable domain reads SQTIHQWPATLVQPVGSPLSLECTVEGTSNPNLYWYRQAAGRGLQLLFYSVGIGQISSEVPQNLSASRPQDRQFILSSKKLLLSDSGFYLCAWSVQRYGYGYTFGSGTRLTVV.

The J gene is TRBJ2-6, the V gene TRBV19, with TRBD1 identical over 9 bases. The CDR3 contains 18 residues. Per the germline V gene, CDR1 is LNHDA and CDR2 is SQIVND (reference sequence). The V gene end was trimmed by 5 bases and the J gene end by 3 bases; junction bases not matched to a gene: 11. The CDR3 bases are TGTGCCAGTAGTCCGATACAGGGGGCGCTGGTTGGGGCCAACGTCCTGACTTTC. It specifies CASSPIQGALVGANVLTF.

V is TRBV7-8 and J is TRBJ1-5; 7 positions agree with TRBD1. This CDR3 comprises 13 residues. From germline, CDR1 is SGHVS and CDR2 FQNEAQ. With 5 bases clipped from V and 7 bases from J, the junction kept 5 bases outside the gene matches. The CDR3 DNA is TGTGCCAGCAGCCAGGACAGGTTGCAGCCCCAGCATTTT. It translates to CASSQDRLQPQHF. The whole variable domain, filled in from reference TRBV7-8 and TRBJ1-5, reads GAGVSQSPRYKVAKRGQDVALRCDPISGHVSLFWYQQALGQGPEFLTYFQNEAQLDKSGLPSDRFFAERPEGSVSTLKIQRTQQEDSAVYLCASSQDRLQPQHFGDGTRLSIL.

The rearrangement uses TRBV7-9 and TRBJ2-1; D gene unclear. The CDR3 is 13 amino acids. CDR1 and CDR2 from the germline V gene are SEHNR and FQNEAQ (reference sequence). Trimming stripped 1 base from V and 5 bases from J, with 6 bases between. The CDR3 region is CASSLGRDNEQFF. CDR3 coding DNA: TGTGCCAGCAGCTTAGGGAGAGACAATGAGCAGTTCTTC.

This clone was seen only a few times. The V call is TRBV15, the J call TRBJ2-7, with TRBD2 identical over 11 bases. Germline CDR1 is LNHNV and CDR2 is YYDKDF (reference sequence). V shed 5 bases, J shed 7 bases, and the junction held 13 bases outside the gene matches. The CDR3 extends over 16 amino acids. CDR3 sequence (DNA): TGTGCCACCAGCGGCACCGGGACTAGCGGAACCCTGGAGCAGTACTTC. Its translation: CATSGTGTSGTLEQYF.

CDR3 DNA: TGTGCCAGCAGCCAAGGGGGGGCAGGTAATCAGCCCCAGCATTTT. This translates into CASSQGGAGNQPQHF. The chain has TRBV3-1 (or the pseudogene TRBV3-2) and TRBJ1-5, with D perhaps TRBD1 (6 bases). The CDR3 runs 15 residues. Germline V gene data show CDR1 as LGHDT and CDR2 as YNNKEL (reference sequence). Trimming removed 1 base from V and 4 bases from J, with 11 bases in between.

Here the CDR3 DNA reads TGTGCCAGCAGCTCCCGAATCGGGGAAACCTATGGCTACACCTTC. Protein: CASSSRIGETYGYTF. The rearrangement joins TRBV7-9 to TRBJ1-2; D call uncertain. Trimming shortened V by 4 bases and J by 4 bases, and 16 bases separated the two germline ends. The CDR3 consists of 15 residues. The germline gives CDR1 SEHNR, CDR2 FQNEAQ (reference sequence). Based on the CDR3 plus reference TRBV7-9 and TRBJ1-2, the full variable domain is DTGVSQNPRHKITKRGQNVTFRCDPISEHNRLYWYRQTLGQGPEFLTYFQNEAQLEKSRLLSDRFSAERPKGSFSTLEIQRTEQGDSAMYLCASSSRIGETYGYTFGSGTRLTVV.

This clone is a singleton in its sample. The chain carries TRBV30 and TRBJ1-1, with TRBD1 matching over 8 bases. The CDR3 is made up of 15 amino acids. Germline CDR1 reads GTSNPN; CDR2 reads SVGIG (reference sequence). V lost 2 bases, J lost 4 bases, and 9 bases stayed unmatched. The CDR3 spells CAWSTRGRDGTEAFF. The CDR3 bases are TGTGCCTGGAGTACCAGGGGGCGCGATGGCACTGAAGCTTTCTTT.

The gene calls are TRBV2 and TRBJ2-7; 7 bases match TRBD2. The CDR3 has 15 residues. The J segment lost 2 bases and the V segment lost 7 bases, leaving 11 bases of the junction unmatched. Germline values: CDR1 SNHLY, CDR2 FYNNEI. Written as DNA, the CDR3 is TGTGCCAGCACGGGAGGTCCAGCTATCACCTACGAGCAGTACTTC. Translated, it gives CASTGGPAITYEQYF.